This T cell receptor beta chain was profiled in a study of cytomegalovirus exposure and HLA in healthy donors. PCR involved 60 Vbeta and 13 Jbeta primers. The table came from immunoSEQ multiplex PCR; TCRdb's copy has only in-frame clones and leaves some out. The repertoire consists of under 200,000 clones, with approximately 90% occurring once and the leading ten covering about 0.93%. This CDR3 has 17 residues. The junction had 14 bases not matched to a gene; V was cut back by 3 bases and J by 7 bases. Sequencing was carried out using PBMCs. The chain links TRBV23-1 to TRBJ2-2; 7 positions agree with TRBD2. TRBV23-1 counts as an open reading frame of uncertain function. The sequence was obtained from a woman aged 25 to 39 in good health and CMV-seronegative. This CDR3 reads CASSHPGGRGPGGELFF. For the CDR3, the DNA is TGCGCCAGCAGTCACCCCGGTGGGAGGGGCCCAGGCGGGGAGCTGTTTTTT.